The clone carrying this T cell receptor (beta chain) was recorded a few times. In TCRdb, the 5' RACE reads were re-called with MiXCR into one record per CDR3 protein. The sample lists about 96,000 distinct CDR3 sequences, 7.5% to 10% occurring once. This sample stems from a study of T cells after yellow fever vaccination. This TCR came from a man aged 18 to 30 who received the YFV17D yellow fever vaccine. The source material was CD8+ T cells not binding an NS4B(214-222) dextramer, sorted from PBMCs, sampled about 2 weeks after the first yellow fever vaccination.

This CDR3 is CATSRDLAGFYEQYF. For the CDR3, the DNA is TGTGCCACCAGCAGAGATCTAGCGGGATTCTACGAGCAGTACTTC. This chain links TRBV15 with TRBJ2-7; 9 nucleotides agree with TRBD2. Germline CDR1 LNHNV, CDR2 YYDKDF (reference sequence). This CDR3 is built from 15 residues. V shed 0 bases, J shed 3 bases, and the junction held 3 bases outside the gene matches.